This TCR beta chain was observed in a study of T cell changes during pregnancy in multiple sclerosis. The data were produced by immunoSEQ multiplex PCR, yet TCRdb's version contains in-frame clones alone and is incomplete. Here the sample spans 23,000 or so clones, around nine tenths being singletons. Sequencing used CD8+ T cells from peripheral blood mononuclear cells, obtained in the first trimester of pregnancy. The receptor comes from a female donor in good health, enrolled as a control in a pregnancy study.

DNA for the CDR3: TGTGCCAGCAGTGACTCCCTCTCTAGCGGTGAGCAGTTCTTC. Protein: CASSDSLSSGEQFF. The chain links TRBV6-4 to TRBJ2-1, with 7 bases fitting TRBD2. Germline-derived CDR1 and CDR2 are MRHNA and SNTAGT. This CDR3 spans 14 amino acids. Trimming took 0 bases from V and 9 from J; bases not matched to a gene: 5.